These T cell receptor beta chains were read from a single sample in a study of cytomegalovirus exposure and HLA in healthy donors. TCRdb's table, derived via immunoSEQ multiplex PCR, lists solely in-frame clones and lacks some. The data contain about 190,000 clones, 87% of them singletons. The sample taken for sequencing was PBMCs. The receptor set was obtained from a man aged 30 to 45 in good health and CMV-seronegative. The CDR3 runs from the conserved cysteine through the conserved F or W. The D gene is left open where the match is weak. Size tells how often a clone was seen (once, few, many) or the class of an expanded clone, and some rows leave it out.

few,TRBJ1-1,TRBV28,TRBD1,CASSNTGVAEAFF,TGTGCCAGCAGCAATACAGGGGTCGCTGAAGCTTTCTTT
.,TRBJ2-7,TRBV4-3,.,CASSPPGDGTFQYF,TGCGCCAGCAGCCCCCCGGGGGACGGGACCTTTCAGTACTTC
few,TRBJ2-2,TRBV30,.,CAWSVQWRELFF,TGTGCCTGGAGTGTGCAGTGGCGGGAGCTGTTTTTT
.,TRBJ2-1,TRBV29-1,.,CSGKTGQLYNEQFF,TGCAGCGGGAAGACCGGACAGCTATACAATGAGCAGTTCTTC
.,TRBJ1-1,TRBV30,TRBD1,CAWGTGANTEAFF,TGTGCCTGGGGGACAGGGGCTAACACTGAAGCTTTCTTT
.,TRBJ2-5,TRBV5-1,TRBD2,CASSWGLAGGPLQETQYF,TGCGCCAGCAGCTGGGGACTAGCGGGGGGGCCACTCCAAGAGACCCAGTACTTC
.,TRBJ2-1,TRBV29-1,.,CSGRRANSYNEQFF,TGCAGCGGGAGGAGGGCTAACTCCTACAATGAGCAGTTCTTC
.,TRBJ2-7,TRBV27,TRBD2,CASSFDPHGGGEQYF,TGTGCCAGCAGTTTCGACCCTCACGGGGGGGGAGAGCAGTACTTC
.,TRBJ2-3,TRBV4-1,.,CASSQQTGSASFTQYF,TGCGCCAGCAGCCAACAAACGGGATCCGCATCTTTTACGCAGTATTTT
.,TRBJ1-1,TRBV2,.,CASSRGRQGRDTEAFF,TGTGCCAGCAGTCGAGGTAGGCAGGGAAGGGACACTGAAGCTTTCTTT
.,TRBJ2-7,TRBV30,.,CAWTPGAYEQYF,TGTGCCTGGACTCCGGGAGCCTACGAGCAGTACTTC
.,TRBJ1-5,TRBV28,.,CASRGGGRNQPQHF,TGTGCCAGCAGGGGCGGGGGAAGAAATCAGCCCCAGCATTTT
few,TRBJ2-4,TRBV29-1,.,CSVVGGPAKNIQYF,TGCAGCGTTGTGGGGGGACCGGCCAAAAACATTCAGTACTTC
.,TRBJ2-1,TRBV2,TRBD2,CASSRTSGFDEQFF,TGTGCCAGCAGTAGGACTAGCGGGTTCGATGAGCAGTTCTTC
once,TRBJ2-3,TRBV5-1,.,CASRSGFSTDTQYF,TGCGCCAGCCGAAGCGGATTTTCCACAGATACGCAGTATTTT
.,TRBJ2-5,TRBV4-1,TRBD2,CASSQGLAGAQETQYF,TGCGCCAGCAGCCAAGGACTAGCGGGAGCACAAGAGACCCAGTACTTC
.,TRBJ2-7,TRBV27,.,CASSVTGASNYEQYF,TGTGCCAGCAGCGTCACAGGAGCGTCAAACTACGAGCAGTACTTC
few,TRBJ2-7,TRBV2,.,CASFSPLEQYF,TGTGCCAGCTTTTCCCCGTTAGAGCAGTACTTC
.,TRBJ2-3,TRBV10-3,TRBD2,CAISSGGNTDTQYF,TGTGCCATCAGTAGCGGGGGGAACACAGATACGCAGTATTTT
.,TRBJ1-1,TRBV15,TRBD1,CATSTRVTGHEAFF,TGTGCCACCAGCACTCGGGTGACAGGGCATGAAGCTTTCTTT
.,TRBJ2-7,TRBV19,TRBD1,CASSIQTGAYYEQYF,TGTGCCAGTAGTATCCAGACAGGGGCATACTACGAGCAGTACTTC
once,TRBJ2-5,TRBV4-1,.,CASSQEGETRVFETQYF,TGCGCCAGCAGCCAAGAGGGTGAGACCCGGGTGTTCGAGACCCAGTACTTC
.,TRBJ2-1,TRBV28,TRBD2,CASSLVGGSSNEQFF,TGTGCCAGCAGTTTAGTGGGGGGGTCCTCCAATGAGCAGTTCTTC
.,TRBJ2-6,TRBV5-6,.,CASIGSSGANVLTF,TGTGCCAGCATCGGGAGCTCTGGGGCCAACGTCCTGACTTTC
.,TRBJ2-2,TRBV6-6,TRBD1,CATKGQGVVGELFF,TGTGCCACCAAGGGGCAGGGGGTGGTCGGGGAGCTGTTTTTT
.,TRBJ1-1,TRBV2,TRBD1,CASSPEITGVGEAFF,TGTGCCAGCAGCCCAGAGATTACAGGGGTGGGTGAAGCTTTCTTT
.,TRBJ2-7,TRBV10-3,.,CAISDHTSGAYEQYF,TGTGCCATCAGTGACCATACATCCGGGGCCTACGAGCAGTACTTC
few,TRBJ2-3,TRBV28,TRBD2,CASSPRPGTSGRIPTDTQYF,TGTGCCAGCAGTCCACGTCCCGGGACTAGCGGGAGAATCCCCACAGATACGCAGTATTTT
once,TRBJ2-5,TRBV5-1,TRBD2,CASTSLAGEVETQYF,TGCGCCAGCACTTCTTTAGCGGGAGAGGTTGAGACCCAGTACTTC
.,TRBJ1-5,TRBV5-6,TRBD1,CASSRWTGPSNQPQHF,TGTGCCAGCAGCAGATGGACAGGTCCAAGCAATCAGCCCCAGCATTTT
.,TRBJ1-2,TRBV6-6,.,CASSRDRGRGYTF,TGTGCCAGCAGCCGTGACCGCGGCCGTGGCTACACCTTC
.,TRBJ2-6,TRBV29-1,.,CSVVNRAGGANVLTF,TGCAGCGTTGTGAACAGGGCGGGTGGGGCCAACGTCCTGACTTTC
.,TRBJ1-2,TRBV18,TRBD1,CASSPKQGDGYTF,TGTGCCAGCTCACCAAAACAGGGGGATGGCTACACCTTC
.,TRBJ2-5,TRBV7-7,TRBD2,CASSQRGGNNAGGTQETQYF,TGTGCTAGCAGCCAGAGGGGAGGGAACAACGCGGGGGGGACCCAAGAGACCCAGTACTTC
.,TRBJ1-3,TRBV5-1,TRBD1,CASSLDGQGLSGNTIYF,TGCGCCAGCAGCTTAGATGGACAGGGCCTCTCTGGAAACACCATATATTTT
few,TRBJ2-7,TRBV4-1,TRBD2,CASSLDRTSGRYEQYF,TGCGCCAGCAGCCTAGATCGGACTAGCGGACGGTACGAGCAGTACTTC
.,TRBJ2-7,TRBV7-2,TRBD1,CASSRDRAPGEQYF,TGTGCCAGCAGCCGAGACAGGGCCCCTGGCGAGCAGTACTTC
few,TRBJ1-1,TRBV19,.,CASSHGGGSTEAFF,TGTGCCAGTTCTCATGGGGGGGGTAGTACTGAAGCTTTCTTT
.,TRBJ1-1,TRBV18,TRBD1,CASSPRTGASTEAFF,TGTGCCAGCTCACCACGGACAGGGGCGAGCACTGAAGCTTTCTTT
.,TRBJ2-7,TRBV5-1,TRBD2,CASSLGRGVYEQYF,TGCGCCAGCAGCTTGGGGCGGGGGGTCTACGAGCAGTACTTC
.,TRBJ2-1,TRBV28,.,CASSPLRSSYNEQFF,TGTGCCAGCAGTCCCCTCCGGAGCTCCTACAATGAGCAGTTCTTC
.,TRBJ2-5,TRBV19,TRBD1,CASSILGQGEETQYF,TGTGCCAGTAGTATACTTGGACAGGGAGAGGAGACCCAGTACTTC
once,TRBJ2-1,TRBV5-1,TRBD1,CASSLGQGNEQFF,TGCGCCAGCAGCTTGGGACAGGGGAATGAGCAGTTCTTC
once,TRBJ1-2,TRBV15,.,CATSREGRRYGYTF,TGTGCCACCAGCAGAGAGGGCAGGAGGTATGGCTACACCTTC
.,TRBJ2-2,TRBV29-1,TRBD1,CSGRTGDRHGELFF,TGCAGCGGGCGGACAGGGGATAGGCATGGGGAGCTGTTTTTT
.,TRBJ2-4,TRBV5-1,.,CASSLSTRRGSIQYF,TGCGCCAGCAGCTTGTCGACGCGACGGGGGAGCATTCAGTACTTC
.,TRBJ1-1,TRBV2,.,CASRATGGGTEAFF,TGTGCCAGCAGGGCGACGGGGGGGGGAACTGAAGCTTTCTTT
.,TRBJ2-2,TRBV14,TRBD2,CASSRLSGGAGELFF,TGTGCCAGCAGCCGACTCAGCGGGGGGGCCGGGGAGCTGTTTTTT
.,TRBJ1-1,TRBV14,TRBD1,CASTLGTAFTEAFF,TGTGCCAGCACCCTGGGGACAGCCTTCACTGAAGCTTTCTTT
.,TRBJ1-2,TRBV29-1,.,CSVVQGRGYGYTF,TGCAGCGTTGTACAGGGAAGGGGTTATGGCTACACCTTC
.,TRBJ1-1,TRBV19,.,CASSYGQVAFF,TGTGCCAGTAGTTATGGGCAGGTGGCTTTCTTT
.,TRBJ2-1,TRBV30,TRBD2,CAWSVQREGLAGQFF,TGTGCCTGGAGTGTACAAAGGGAGGGACTAGCGGGCCAGTTCTTC
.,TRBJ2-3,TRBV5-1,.,CASSPASLTDTQYF,TGCGCCAGCAGCCCAGCGTCCCTCACAGATACGCAGTATTTT
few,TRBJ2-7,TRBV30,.,CAWSRGGGSYEQYF,TGTGCCTGGAGTAGAGGAGGAGGGTCCTACGAGCAGTACTTC
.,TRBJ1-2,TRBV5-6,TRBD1,CASSLTGVSYGYTF,TGTGCCAGCAGCTTGACAGGGGTTAGCTATGGCTACACCTTC
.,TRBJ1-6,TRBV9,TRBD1,CASSLRQGTYNSPLHF,TGTGCCAGCAGCTTACGACAGGGAACCTATAATTCACCCCTCCACTTT
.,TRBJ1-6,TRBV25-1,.,CASSELENSPLHF,TGTGCCAGCAGTGAATTGGAGAATTCACCCCTCCACTTT